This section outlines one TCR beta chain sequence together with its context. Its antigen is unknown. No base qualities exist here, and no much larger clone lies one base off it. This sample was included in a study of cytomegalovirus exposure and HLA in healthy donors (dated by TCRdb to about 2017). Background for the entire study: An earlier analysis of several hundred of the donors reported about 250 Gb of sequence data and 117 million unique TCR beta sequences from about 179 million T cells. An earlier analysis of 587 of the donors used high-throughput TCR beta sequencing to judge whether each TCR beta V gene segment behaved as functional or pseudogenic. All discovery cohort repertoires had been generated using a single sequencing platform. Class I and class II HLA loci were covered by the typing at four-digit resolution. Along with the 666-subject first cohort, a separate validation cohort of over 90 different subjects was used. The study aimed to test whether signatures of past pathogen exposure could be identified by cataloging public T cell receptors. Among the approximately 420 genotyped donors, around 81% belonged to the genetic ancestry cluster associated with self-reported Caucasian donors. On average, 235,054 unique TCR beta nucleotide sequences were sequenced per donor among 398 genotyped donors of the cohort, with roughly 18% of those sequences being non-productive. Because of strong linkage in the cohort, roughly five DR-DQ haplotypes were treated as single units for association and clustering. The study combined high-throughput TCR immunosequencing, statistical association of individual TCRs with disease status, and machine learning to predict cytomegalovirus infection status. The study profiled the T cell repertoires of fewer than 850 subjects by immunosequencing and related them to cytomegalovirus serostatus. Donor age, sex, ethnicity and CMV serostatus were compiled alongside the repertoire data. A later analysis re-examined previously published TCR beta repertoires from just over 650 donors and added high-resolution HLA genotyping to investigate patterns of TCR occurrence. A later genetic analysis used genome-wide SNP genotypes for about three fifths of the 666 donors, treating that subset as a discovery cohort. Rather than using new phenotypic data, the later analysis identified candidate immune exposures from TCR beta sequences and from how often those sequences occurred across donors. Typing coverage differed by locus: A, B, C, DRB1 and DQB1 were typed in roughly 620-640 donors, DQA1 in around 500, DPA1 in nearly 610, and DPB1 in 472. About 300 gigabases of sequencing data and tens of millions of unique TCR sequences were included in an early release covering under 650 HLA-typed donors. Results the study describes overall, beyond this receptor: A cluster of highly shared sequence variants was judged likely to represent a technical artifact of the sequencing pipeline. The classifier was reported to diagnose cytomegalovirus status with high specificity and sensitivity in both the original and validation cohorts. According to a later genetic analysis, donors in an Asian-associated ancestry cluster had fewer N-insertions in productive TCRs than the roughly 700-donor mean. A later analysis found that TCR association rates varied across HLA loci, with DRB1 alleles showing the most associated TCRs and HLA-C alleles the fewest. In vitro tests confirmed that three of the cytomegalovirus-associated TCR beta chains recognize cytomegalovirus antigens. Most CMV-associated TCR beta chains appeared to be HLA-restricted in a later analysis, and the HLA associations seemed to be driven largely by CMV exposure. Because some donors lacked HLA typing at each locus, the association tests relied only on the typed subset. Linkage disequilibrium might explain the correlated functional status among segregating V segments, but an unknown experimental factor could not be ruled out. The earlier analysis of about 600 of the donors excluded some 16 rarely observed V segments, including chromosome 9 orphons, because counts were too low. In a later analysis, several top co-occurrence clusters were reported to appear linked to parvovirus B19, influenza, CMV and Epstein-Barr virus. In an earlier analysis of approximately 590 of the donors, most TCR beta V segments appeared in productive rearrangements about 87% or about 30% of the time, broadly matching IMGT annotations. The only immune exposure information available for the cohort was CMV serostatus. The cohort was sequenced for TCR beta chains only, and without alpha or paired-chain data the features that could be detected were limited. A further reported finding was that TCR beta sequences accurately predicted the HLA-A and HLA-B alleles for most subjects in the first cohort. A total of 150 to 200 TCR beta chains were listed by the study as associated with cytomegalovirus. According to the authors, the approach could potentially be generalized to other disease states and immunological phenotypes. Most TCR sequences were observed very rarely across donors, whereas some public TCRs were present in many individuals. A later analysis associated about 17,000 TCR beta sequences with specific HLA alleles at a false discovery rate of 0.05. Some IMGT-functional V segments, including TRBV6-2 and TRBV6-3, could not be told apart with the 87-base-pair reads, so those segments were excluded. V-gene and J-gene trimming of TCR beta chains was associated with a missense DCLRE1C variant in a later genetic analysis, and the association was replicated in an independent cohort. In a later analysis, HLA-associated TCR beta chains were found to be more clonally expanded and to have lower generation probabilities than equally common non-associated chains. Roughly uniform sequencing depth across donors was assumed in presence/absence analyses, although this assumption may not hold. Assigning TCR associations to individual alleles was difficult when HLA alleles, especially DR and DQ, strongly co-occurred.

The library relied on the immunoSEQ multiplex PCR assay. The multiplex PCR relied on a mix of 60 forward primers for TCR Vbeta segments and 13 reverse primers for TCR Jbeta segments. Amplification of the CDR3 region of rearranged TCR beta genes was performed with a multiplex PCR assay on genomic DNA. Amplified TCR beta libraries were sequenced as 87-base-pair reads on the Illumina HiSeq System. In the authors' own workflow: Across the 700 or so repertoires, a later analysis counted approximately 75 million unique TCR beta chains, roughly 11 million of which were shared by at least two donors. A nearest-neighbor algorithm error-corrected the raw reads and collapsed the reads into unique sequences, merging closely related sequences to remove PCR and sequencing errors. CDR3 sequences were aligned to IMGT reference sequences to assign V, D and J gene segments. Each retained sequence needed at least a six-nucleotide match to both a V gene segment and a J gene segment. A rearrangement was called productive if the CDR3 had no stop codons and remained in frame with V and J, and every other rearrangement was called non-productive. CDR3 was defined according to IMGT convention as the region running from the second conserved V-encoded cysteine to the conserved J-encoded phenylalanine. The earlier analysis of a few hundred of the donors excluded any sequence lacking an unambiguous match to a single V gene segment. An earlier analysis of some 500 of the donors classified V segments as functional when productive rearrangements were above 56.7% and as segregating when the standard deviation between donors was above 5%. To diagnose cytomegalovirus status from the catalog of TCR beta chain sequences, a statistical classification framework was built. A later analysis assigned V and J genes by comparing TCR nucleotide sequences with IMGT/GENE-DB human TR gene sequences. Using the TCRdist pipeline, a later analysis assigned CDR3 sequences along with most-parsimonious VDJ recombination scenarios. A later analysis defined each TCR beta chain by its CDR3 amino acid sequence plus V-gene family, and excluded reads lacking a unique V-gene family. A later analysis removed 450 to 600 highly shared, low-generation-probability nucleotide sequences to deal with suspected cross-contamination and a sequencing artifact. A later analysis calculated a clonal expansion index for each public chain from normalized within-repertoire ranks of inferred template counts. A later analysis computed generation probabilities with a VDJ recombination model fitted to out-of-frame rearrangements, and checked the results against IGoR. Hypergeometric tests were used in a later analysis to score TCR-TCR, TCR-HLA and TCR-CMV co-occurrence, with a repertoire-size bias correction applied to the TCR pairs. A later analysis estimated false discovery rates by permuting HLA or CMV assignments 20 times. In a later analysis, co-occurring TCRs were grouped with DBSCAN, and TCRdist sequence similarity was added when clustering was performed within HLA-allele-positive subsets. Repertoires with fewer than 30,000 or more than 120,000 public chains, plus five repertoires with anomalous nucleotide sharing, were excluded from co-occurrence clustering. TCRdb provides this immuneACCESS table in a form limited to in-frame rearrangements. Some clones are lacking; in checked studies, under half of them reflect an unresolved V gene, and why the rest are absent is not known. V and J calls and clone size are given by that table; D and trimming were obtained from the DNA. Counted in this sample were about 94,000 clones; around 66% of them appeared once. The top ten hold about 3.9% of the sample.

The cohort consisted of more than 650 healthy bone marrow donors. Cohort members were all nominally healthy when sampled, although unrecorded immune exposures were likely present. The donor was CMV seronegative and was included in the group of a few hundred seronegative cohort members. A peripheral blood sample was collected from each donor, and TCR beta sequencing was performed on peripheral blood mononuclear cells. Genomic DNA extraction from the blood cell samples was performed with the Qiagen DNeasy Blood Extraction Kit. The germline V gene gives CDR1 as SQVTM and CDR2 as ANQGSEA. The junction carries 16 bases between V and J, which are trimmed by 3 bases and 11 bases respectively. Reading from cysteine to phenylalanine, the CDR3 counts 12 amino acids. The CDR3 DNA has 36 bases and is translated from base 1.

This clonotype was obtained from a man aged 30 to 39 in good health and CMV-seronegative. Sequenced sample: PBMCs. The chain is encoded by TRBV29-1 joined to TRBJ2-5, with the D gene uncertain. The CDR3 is CSVESSALEQYF. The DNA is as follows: TGCAGCGTTGAGTCGTCCGCCTTAGAGCAGTACTTC.